This TCR beta chain was captured in a study of blood T cell repertoires in COVID-19. In the study overall: Samples of COVID-19 (acute and convalescent) were obtained from the United States, Italy and Spain. Sources were T cells, B-cell-depleted T cells, or PBMCs; the material itself was cDNA or gDNA.

The CDR3 sequence is 13 residues long. Per germline, CDR1 MNHEY and CDR2 SMNVEV (reference sequence). After removal of 7 bases from V and 5 bases from J, the junction contained 5 bases not matched to a gene. In the source study's methods: Amplification from reference gene primers served as the basis for estimated nucleated cell counts. Repertoires were generated with immunoSEQ multiplex PCR, while TCRdb's copy carries only in-frame clones and drops some. D and trimming come from the DNA, and the V and J calls and clone size come from that table. Here the sample spans 140,000 to 150,000 clones, around 78% being singletons.

Sequences were obtained from peripheral blood. The sequence was obtained from a woman in her sixties with acute or convalescent COVID-19. This chain connects TRBV27 to TRBJ2-1, with 7 bases aligning to TRBD1. The CDR3 bases are TGTGCCAGCAAGTGGGACAGAAACAATGAGCAGTTCTTC. Protein: CASKWDRNNEQFF.